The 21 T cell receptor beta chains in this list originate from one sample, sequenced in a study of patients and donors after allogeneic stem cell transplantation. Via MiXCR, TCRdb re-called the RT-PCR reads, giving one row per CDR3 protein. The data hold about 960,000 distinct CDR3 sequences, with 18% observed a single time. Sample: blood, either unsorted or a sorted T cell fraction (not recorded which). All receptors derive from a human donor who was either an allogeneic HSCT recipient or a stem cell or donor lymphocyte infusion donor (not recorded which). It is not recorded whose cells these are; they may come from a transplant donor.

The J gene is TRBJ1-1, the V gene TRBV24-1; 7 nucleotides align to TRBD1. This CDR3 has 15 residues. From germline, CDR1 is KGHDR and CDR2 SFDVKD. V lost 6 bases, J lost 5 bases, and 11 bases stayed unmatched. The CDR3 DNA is TGTGCCACCAGTCAGACAGGGAGGGGGTTGACTGAAGCTTTCTTT. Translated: CATSQTGRGLTEAFF.

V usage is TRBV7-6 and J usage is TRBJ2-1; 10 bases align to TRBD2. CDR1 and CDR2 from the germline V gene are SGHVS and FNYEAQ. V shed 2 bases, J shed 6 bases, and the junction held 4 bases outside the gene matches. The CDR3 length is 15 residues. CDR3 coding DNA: TGTGCCAGCAGCTTACAGCGGGAGGGTAGCAATGAGCAGTTCTTC. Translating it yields CASSLQREGSNEQFF.

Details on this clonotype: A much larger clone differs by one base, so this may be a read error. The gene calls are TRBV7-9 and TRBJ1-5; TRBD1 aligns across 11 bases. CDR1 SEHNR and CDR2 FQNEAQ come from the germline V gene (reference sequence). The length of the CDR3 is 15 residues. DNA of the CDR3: TGTACCAGCAGCCCGGGACAGGGGGGCAATCAGCCCCAGCATTTT. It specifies CTSSPGQGGNQPQHF.

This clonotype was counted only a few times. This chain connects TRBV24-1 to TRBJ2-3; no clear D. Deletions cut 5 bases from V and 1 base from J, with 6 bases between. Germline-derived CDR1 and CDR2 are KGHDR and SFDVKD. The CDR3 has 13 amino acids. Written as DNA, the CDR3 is TGTGCCACCAGTGTATGGGGCACAGATACGCAGTATTTT. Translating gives CATSVWGTDTQYF.

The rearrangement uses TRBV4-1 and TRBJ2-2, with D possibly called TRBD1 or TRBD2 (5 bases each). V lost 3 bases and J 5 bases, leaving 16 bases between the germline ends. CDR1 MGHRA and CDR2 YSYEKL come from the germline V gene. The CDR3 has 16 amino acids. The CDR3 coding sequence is TGCGCCAGCAGCCATCCTACCCGGGACCTTACCGGGGAGCTGTTTTTT. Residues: CASSHPTRDLTGELFF.

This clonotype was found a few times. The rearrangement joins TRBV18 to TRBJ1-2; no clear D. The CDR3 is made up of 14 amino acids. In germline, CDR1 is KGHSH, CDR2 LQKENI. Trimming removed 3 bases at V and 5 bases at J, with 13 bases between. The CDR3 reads CASSPPWTLYGYTF. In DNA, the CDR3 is TGTGCCAGCTCACCTCCTTGGACCCTATATGGCTACACCTTC.

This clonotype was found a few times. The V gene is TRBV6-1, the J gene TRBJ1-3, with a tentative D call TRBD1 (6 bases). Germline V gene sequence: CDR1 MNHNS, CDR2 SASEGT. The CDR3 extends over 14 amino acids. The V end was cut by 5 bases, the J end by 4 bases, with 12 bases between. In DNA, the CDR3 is TGTGCCAGCAGTCCAACAGACAGGGGAAACACCATATATTTT. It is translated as CASSPTDRGNTIYF.

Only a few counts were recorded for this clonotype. The DNA for the CDR3 is TGCAGTGCTAGAGAACAGAACACTGAAGCTTTCTTT. Translation: CSAREQNTEAFF. This chain uses TRBV20-1 with TRBJ1-1; D is undetermined. V was shortened by 0 bases and J by 1 base, with 3 bases between the two germline ends. From germline, CDR1 is DFQATT and CDR2 SNEGSKA (reference sequence). The CDR3 covers 12 residues.

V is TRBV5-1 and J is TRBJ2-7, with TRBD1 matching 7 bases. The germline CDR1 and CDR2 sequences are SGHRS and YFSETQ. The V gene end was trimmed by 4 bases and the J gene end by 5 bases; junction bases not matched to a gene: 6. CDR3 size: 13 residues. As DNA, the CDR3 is TGCGCCAGCAGCCTAATCACAGGGGACGAGCAGTACTTC. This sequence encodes CASSLITGDEQYF.

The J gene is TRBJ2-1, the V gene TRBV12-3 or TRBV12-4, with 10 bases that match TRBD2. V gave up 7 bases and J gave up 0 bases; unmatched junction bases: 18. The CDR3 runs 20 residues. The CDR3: CASTPVGGSGRLASYNEQFF. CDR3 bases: TGTGCCAGCACCCCGGTGGGGGGTAGCGGGAGGCTGGCCTCCTACAATGAGCAGTTCTTC.

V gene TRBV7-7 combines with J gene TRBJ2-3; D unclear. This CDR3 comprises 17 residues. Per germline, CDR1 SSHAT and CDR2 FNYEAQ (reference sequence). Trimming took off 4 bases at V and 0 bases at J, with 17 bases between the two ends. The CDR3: CASSSGVGSLSTDTQYF. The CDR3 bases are TGTGCCAGCAGCTCAGGCGTCGGTTCGTTGAGCACAGATACGCAGTATTTT.

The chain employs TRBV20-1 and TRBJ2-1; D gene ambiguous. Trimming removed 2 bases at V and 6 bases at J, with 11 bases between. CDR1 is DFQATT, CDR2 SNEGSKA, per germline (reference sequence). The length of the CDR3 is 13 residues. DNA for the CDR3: TGCAGTGCTAGAATCATTAGGTTCAATGAGCAGTTCTTC. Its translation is CSARIIRFNEQFF.

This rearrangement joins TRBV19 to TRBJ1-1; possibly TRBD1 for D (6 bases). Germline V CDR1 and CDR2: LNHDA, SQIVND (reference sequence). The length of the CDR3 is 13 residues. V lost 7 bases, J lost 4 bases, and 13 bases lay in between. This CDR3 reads CASTRRGSTEAFF. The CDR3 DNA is TGTGCCAGTACGAGGAGGGGGAGCACTGAAGCTTTCTTT.

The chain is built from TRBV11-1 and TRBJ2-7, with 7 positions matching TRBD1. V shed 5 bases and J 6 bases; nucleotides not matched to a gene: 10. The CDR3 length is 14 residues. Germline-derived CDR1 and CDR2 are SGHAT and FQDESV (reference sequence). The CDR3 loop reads CASSPQGVTGEQYF. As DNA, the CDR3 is TGTGCCAGCAGCCCCCAGGGGGTTACAGGCGAGCAGTACTTC.

This CDR3 reads CSAVMPSVGQFF. The CDR3 nucleotides are TGCAGTGCTGTGATGCCCAGCGTGGGGCAGTTCTTC. The chain has TRBV20-1 and TRBJ2-1; D is undetermined. V was cut by 5 bases and J by 12 bases, with 17 bases left in between. This CDR3 has 12 residues. The V gene's germline CDR1 is DFQATT and CDR2 SNEGSKA (reference sequence).

DNA of the CDR3: TGTGCCACCAGCAGGATTCAGGGGGTAGTTCAGCCCCAGCATTTT. This codes for CATSRIQGVVQPQHF. The rearrangement links TRBV15 to TRBJ1-5; 7 nucleotides align to TRBD1. Germline loops: CDR1 LNHNV, CDR2 YYDKDF (reference sequence). Trimming at V came to 3 bases and at J to 6 bases, leaving 8 bases not matched to a gene. CDR3 length equals 15 residues.

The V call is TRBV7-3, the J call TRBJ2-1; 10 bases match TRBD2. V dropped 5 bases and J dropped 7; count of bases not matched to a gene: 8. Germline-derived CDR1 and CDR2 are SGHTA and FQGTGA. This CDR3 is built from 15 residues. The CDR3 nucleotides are TGTGCCAGCAGCCGAACTAGCGGGGATATGAATGAGCAGTTCTTC. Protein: CASSRTSGDMNEQFF.

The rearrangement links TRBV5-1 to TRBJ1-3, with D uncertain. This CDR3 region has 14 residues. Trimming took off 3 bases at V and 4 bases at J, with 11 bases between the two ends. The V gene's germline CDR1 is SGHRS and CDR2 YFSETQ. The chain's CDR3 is CASSSDVFGNTIYF. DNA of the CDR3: TGCGCCAGCAGCTCGGACGTCTTCGGAAACACCATATATTTT.

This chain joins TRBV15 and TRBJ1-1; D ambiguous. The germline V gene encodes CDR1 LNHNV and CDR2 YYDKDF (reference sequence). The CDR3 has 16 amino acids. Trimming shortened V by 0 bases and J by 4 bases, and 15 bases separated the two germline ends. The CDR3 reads CATSRDKRVWSTEAFF. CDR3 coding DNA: TGTGCCACCAGCAGAGATAAAAGGGTTTGGAGCACTGAAGCTTTCTTT.

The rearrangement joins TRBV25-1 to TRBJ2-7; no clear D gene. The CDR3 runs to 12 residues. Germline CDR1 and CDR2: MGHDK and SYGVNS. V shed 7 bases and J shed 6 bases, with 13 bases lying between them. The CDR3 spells CASNVRYGEQYF. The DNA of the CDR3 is TGTGCCAGCAATGTAAGATATGGCGAGCAGTACTTC.

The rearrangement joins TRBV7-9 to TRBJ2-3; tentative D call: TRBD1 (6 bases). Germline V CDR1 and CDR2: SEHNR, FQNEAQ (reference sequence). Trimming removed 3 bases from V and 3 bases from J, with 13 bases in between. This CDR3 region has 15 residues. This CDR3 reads CASSLAGAITDTQYF. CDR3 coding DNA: TGTGCCAGCAGCTTGGCAGGGGCGATTACAGATACGCAGTATTTT.